This T cell receptor (beta chain) was captured in a study of technical replicates of blood from a few donors. The CDR3 covers 15 residues. The V end was cut by 1 base, the J end by 0 bases, with 7 bases between. Germline loops: CDR1 MNHEY, CDR2 SVGAGI. Sequencing used immunoSEQ multiplex PCR; TCRdb keeps in-frame clones, though not all of them. The table includes fewer than 95,000 clones, roughly 90% detected once. Source material: T cells isolated from PBMCs. The chain is built from TRBV6-5 and TRBJ1-3, with D uncertain. The sequence was collected from a human donor in good health. The CDR3 sequence: CASSYFGDSGNTIYF. The CDR3 DNA reads TGTGCCAGCAGTTACTTCGGGGACTCTGGAAACACCATATATTTT.